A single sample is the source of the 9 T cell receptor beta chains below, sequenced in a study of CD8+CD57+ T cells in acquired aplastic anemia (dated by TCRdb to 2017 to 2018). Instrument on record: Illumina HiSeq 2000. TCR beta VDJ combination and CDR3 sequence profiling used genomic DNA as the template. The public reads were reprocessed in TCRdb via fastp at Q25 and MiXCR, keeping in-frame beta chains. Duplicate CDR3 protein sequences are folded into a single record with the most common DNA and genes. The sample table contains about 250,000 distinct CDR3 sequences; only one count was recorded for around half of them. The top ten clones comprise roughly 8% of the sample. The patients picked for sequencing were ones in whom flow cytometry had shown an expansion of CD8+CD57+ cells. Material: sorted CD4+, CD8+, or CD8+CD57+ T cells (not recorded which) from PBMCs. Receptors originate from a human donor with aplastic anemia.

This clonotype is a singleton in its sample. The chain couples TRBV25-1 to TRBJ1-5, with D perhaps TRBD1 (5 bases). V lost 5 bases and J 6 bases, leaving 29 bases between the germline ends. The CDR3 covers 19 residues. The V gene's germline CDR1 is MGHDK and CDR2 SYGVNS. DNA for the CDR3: TGTGCCAGCAGTTTAGGCCCCCCCTGGCCCAGGGTCTGGTTTCAGCCCCAGCATTTT. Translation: CASSLGPPWPRVWFQPQHF.

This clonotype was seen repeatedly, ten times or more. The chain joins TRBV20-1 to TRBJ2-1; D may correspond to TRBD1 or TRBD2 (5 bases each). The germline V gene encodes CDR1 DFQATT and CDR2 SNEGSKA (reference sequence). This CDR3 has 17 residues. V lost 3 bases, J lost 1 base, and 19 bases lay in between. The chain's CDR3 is CSARGEAGARSYNEQFF. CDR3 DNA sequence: TGCAGTGCTAGGGGCGAAGCCGGGGCAAGGTCCTACAATGAGCAGTTCTTC.

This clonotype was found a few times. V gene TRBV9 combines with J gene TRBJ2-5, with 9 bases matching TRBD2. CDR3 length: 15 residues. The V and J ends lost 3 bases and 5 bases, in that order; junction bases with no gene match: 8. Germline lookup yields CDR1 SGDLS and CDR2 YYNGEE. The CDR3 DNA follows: TGTGCCAGCAGCGGGGGGCGGGGGGGCGGGGAGACCCAGTACTTC. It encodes CASSGGRGGGETQYF.

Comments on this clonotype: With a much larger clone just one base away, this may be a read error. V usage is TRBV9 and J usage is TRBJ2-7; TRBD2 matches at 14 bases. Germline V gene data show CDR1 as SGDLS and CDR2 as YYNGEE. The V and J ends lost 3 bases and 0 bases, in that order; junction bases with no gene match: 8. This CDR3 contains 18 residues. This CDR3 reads CASSATRTSGGYSYEQYF. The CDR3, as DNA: TGTGCCAGCAGCGCCACCAGGACTAGCGGGGGGTACTCCTACGAGCAGTACTTC.

The CDR3 reads CASAGGEAPQYF. The CDR3 coding sequence is TGTGCCAGCGCCGGAGGGGAGGCTCCGCAGTATTTT. The chain is built from TRBV6-2 or TRBV6-3 and TRBJ2-3, with D perhaps matching TRBD2 (6 bases). The V gene's germline CDR1 is MNHEY and CDR2 SVGEGT. This CDR3 spans 12 amino acids. V was cut by 8 bases and J by 10 bases, with 16 bases left in between.

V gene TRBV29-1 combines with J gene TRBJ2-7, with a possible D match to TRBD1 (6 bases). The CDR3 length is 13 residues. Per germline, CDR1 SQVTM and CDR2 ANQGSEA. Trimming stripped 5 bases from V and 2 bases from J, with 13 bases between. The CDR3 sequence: CSVRIGGPYEQYF. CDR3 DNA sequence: TGCAGCGTTAGGATAGGGGGTCCCTACGAGCAGTACTTC.

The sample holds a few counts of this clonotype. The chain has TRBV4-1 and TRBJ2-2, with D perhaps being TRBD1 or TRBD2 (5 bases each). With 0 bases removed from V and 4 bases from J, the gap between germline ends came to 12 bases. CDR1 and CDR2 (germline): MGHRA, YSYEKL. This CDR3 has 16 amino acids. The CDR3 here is CASSQDGGFGTGELFF. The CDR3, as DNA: TGCGCCAGCAGCCAAGATGGGGGTTTCGGCACCGGGGAGCTGTTTTTT.

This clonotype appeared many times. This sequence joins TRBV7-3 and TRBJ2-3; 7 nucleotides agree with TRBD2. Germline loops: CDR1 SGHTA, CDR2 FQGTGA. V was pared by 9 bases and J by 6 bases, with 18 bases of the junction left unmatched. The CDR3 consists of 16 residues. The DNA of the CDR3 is TGTGCCAGGGATTTGCAGGGAGGGCTTTCACGGGATACGCAGTATTTT. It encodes CARDLQGGLSRDTQYF.

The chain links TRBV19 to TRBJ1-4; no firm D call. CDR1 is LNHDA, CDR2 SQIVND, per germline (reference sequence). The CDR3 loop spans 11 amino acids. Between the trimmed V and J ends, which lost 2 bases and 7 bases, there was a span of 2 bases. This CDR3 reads CASSITEKLFF. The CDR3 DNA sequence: TGTGCCAGTAGTATAACTGAAAAACTGTTTTTT.